This passage covers 22 T cell receptor beta chains from one sample sequenced in a study of control samples from healthy donors and cancer patients. Assay: immunoSEQ multiplex PCR; the TCRdb copy retains only in-frame clones and omits some. The repertoire holds about 160,000 clones, about 94% seen once, with about 0.73% in the top ten. The material sequenced was blood. These receptors all come from a woman aged 25-40 years in good health.

The J gene is TRBJ2-5, the V gene TRBV4-1; perhaps TRBD2 as D (6 bases). Germline-derived CDR1 and CDR2 are MGHRA and YSYEKL. The ends were cut back, 0 bases at V and 1 base at J, with 27 bases in the middle. CDR3 length: 21 amino acids. CDR3 DNA: TGCGCCAGCAGCCAAGACATTAGGCTAGCGTATGGAGGTGGGTCCCAAGAGACCCAGTACTTC. The encoded protein is CASSQDIRLAYGGGSQETQYF.

This chain joins TRBV5-4 and TRBJ2-3; 11 positions match TRBD2. This CDR3 region has 14 residues. J was trimmed by 6 bases and V by 1 base; bases with no gene match: 1. Germline loops: CDR1 SGHNT, CDR2 YYREEE (reference sequence). The CDR3 region has the DNA TGTGCCAGCAGCTTGACTAGCGGGAGTGATACGCAGTATTTT. Its translation is CASSLTSGSDTQYF. Supplemented by reference TRBV5-4 and TRBJ2-3, the full variable domain reads ETGVTQSPTHLIKTRGQQVTLRCSSQSGHNTVSWYQQALGQGPQFIFQYYREEENGRGNFPPRFSGLQFPNYSSELNVNALELDDSALYLCASSLTSGSDTQYFGPGTRLTVL.

This rearrangement joins TRBV11-2 to TRBJ2-3; 8 positions match TRBD2. Germline assignment: CDR1 SGHAT and CDR2 FQNNGV. Trimming at V came to 3 bases and at J to 2 bases, leaving 4 bases not matched to a gene. CDR3 length: 15 amino acids. Here the CDR3 reads CASSFSGKNTDTQYF. Written as DNA, the CDR3 is TGTGCCAGCAGCTTTAGCGGGAAGAACACAGATACGCAGTATTTT.

CDR3 DNA sequence: TGTGCCACCAGTGATTCCCAGGGGGGAATCTACGAGCAGTACTTC. It codes for CATSDSQGGIYEQYF. This rearrangement joins TRBV24-1 to TRBJ2-7, with D perhaps matching TRBD1 (7 bases). The CDR3 spans 15 residues. Germline loops: CDR1 KGHDR, CDR2 SFDVKD. The V end was cut by 2 bases, the J end by 3 bases, with 13 bases between.

The chain uses TRBV25-1 and TRBJ2-7; 13 nucleotides line up with TRBD2. Trimming cost V 2 bases and J 3 bases; bases outside gene matches: 1. The germline V gene encodes CDR1 MGHDK and CDR2 SYGVNS. CDR3 length equals 15 residues. For the CDR3, the DNA is TGTGCCAGCAGTGAAAGGACTAGCGGGAGCTACGAGCAGTACTTC. It yields the protein CASSERTSGSYEQYF.

The chain is built from TRBV25-1 and TRBJ2-7; D is possibly TRBD1 (6 bases). V was cut by 4 bases and J by 6 bases, with 10 bases left in between. Per germline, CDR1 MGHDK and CDR2 SYGVNS. CDR3 size: 12 residues. The CDR3 here is CASSAQGAEQYF. The CDR3 DNA follows: TGTGCCAGCAGTGCACAGGGTGCCGAGCAGTACTTC.

The chain links TRBV6-6 to TRBJ1-4, with D uncertain. The ends were cut back, 2 bases at V and 1 base at J, with 11 bases in the middle. Germline CDR1 and CDR2: MNHNY and SVGAGI (reference sequence). The CDR3 is made up of 16 amino acids. The CDR3 is CASSYLGGGTNEKLFF. CDR3 nucleotide sequence: TGTGCCAGCAGTTACCTGGGAGGAGGAACTAATGAAAAACTGTTTTTT.

The J gene is TRBJ1-5, the V gene TRBV24-1; a weak D match, TRBD1 (6 bases). The CDR3 extends over 15 amino acids. The V gene lost 4 bases and the J gene lost 0 bases, with 9 bases spanning the gap. From germline, CDR1 is KGHDR and CDR2 SFDVKD. This CDR3 reads CATSETGFSNQPQHF. In DNA form, the CDR3 reads TGTGCCACCAGTGAGACAGGTTTTAGCAATCAGCCCCAGCATTTT.

CDR3 coding DNA: TGTGCCAGCAGCTCCCTGGGAATGAACACTGAAGCTTTCTTT. Protein sequence: CASSSLGMNTEAFF. This chain links TRBV11-2 with TRBJ1-1; D is ambiguous. The V end lost 4 bases, the J end lost 0 bases, and 9 bases lay between the germline ends. CDR1 and CDR2 (germline): SGHAT, FQNNGV. The CDR3 has 14 amino acids. Full variable domain (outside the CDR3, taken from reference TRBV11-2 and TRBJ1-1): EAGVAQSPRYKIIEKRQSVAFWCNPISGHATLYWYQQILGQGPKLLIQFQNNGVVDDSQLPKDRFSAERLKGVDSTLKIQPAKLEDSAVYLCASSSLGMNTEAFFGQGTRLTVV.

This clone appeared a few times. The rearrangement links TRBV25-1 to TRBJ2-7; 7 nucleotides align to TRBD1. CDR1 is MGHDK and CDR2 is SYGVNS in the germline V gene. Trimming took 9 bases from V and 4 from J; bases not matched to a gene: 12. This CDR3 has 14 amino acids. The CDR3 nucleotides read TGTGCCAGACCGGGCCCAGGGACAGATTACGAGCAGTACTTC. Translated: CARPGPGTDYEQYF.

The gene calls are TRBV3-1 (or the pseudogene TRBV3-2) and TRBJ2-1, with 8 bases identical to TRBD2. The trim removed 1 base at V and 9 bases at J, leaving 8 bases unmatched. The CDR3 runs 15 residues. Germline loops: CDR1 LGHDT, CDR2 YNNKEL (reference sequence). The CDR3 here is CASSQVREGSTEQFF. The CDR3 DNA sequence: TGTGCCAGCAGCCAAGTCCGGGAGGGAAGTACTGAGCAGTTCTTC.

The chain has TRBV27 and TRBJ2-1, with 9 bases lining up with TRBD2. Germline CDR1 MNHEY, CDR2 SMNVEV (reference sequence). V lost 0 bases, J lost 0 bases, and 6 bases stayed unmatched. This CDR3 comprises 18 residues. The CDR3 DNA sequence: TGTGCCAGCAGTTTATCGATAGGCGGGAGGGCCTCCTACAATGAGCAGTTCTTC. Translation gives CASSLSIGGRASYNEQFF.

With respect to this clone: Other DNA sequences in the sample encode the same CDR3. The chain links TRBV5-1 to TRBJ1-2; 8 nucleotides align to TRBD1. The germline V gene has CDR1 SGHRS and CDR2 YFSETQ. The CDR3 is 15 amino acids. Losses at the gene ends were 4 bases for V and 6 bases for J; bases not matched to a gene: 11. DNA of the CDR3: TGCGCCAGCAGCAGGGGGACAGGTGCCGGTCATGGCTACACCTTC. It codes for CASSRGTGAGHGYTF.

This chain links TRBV19 with TRBJ1-5; the D gene is possibly TRBD1 (6 bases). Germline CDR1 reads LNHDA; CDR2 reads SQIVND (reference sequence). Trimming took off 3 bases at V and 7 bases at J, with 13 bases between the two ends. This CDR3 comprises 14 residues. This CDR3 reads CASSMSGGEQPQHF. The CDR3 DNA reads TGTGCCAGTAGTATGAGCGGGGGCGAGCAGCCCCAGCATTTT. The entire variable domain, with the rest obtained from reference TRBV19 and TRBJ1-5, is as follows: DGGITQSPKYLFRKEGQNVTLSCEQNLNHDAMYWYRQDPGQGLRLIYYSQIVNDFQKGDIAEGYSVSREKKESFPLTVTSAQKNPTAFYLCASSMSGGEQPQHFGDGTRLSIL.

V gene TRBV29-1 combines with J gene TRBJ2-1, with D perhaps given as TRBD1 or TRBD2 (5 bases each). The CDR3 is made up of 14 amino acids. From germline, CDR1 is SQVTM and CDR2 ANQGSEA. V lost 4 bases to trimming and J lost 4 bases, with 14 bases between them. CDR3 region: CSVVGAGPYNEQFF. DNA for the CDR3: TGCAGCGTTGTCGGGGCGGGCCCGTACAATGAGCAGTTCTTC.

The V gene is TRBV20-1, the J gene TRBJ2-1; 7 nucleotides line up with TRBD2. The junction had 8 bases not matched to a gene; V was cut back by 6 bases and J by 12 bases. The CDR3 sequence is 11 residues long. Germline V lookup: CDR1 DFQATT, CDR2 SNEGSKA (reference sequence). CDR3 sequence reads: CSAQRGLWQFF. CDR3 coding DNA: TGCAGTGCCCAACGGGGACTATGGCAGTTCTTC.

This clone was seen just once. V gene TRBV7-9 combines with J gene TRBJ2-5, with D hard to call. Germline V lookup: CDR1 SEHNR, CDR2 FQNEAQ (reference sequence). CDR3 length equals 12 residues. The V and J ends lost 1 base and 4 bases respectively, with 4 bases between them. CDR3 DNA: TGTGCCAGCAGCTTAGTAGGAGAGACCCAGTACTTC. As protein: CASSLVGETQYF.

The rearrangement links TRBV7-9 to TRBJ2-7; 10 positions agree with TRBD2. The length of the CDR3 is 15 residues. V trimming: 3 bases; J trimming: 5 bases; junction bases outside the gene matches: 7. Germline CDR1 SEHNR, CDR2 FQNEAQ (reference sequence). CDR3 sequence (DNA): TGTGCCAGCAGCTTTGGGCTAGCGGGAGTGGACGAGCAGTACTTC. Translating it yields CASSFGLAGVDEQYF.

This clone was seen a single time. This rearrangement joins TRBV6-5 to TRBJ2-3, with D perhaps TRBD1 or TRBD2 (7 bases each). This CDR3 is 14 amino acids long. V was clipped by 4 bases and J by 5 bases, with 13 bases between them. Per the germline V gene, CDR1 is MNHEY and CDR2 is SVGAGI. The CDR3 protein is CASSLTGEGDTQYF. CDR3 in DNA: TGTGCCAGCAGTTTAACAGGGGAGGGAGATACGCAGTATTTT.

The rearrangement joins TRBV19 to TRBJ2-7; 7 bases are shared with TRBD1. The junction had 15 bases not matched to a gene; V was cut back by 4 bases and J by 6 bases. Germline V lookup: CDR1 LNHDA, CDR2 SQIVND (reference sequence). The CDR3 totals 16 residues. Written as DNA, the CDR3 is TGTGCCAGTAGTAGAACTCGACAGGGTGGACCGGTCGAGCAGTACTTC. It is translated as CASSRTRQGGPVEQYF. Full variable domain (missing parts from reference TRBV19 and TRBJ2-7): DGGITQSPKYLFRKEGQNVTLSCEQNLNHDAMYWYRQDPGQGLRLIYYSQIVNDFQKGDIAEGYSVSREKKESFPLTVTSAQKNPTAFYLCASSRTRQGGPVEQYFGPGTRLTVT.

The chain has TRBV12-3 or TRBV12-4 and TRBJ1-3; D gene uncertain. The CDR3 contains 11 residues. Deletions cut 3 bases from V and 5 bases from J, with 2 bases between. CDR3 in amino acids: CASSFRNTIYF. The CDR3 coding sequence is TGTGCCAGCAGTTTCCGAAACACCATATATTTT.

This rearrangement joins TRBV12-3 or TRBV12-4 to TRBJ1-2; D is ambiguous. CDR3 length: 12 amino acids. V shed 6 bases and J shed 8 bases, with 13 bases lying between them. CDR3 protein: CASSDLGQGYTF. The CDR3 nucleotides read TGTGCCAGCAGCGACCTTGGGCAGGGCTACACCTTC.